This is a list of T cell receptor beta chains from one sample in a study of CD4 T cells in relation to SARS-CoV-2 and coronaviruses. Here immunoSEQ multiplex PCR was the method, and the copy in TCRdb shows in-frame clones only, minus some. The table has more than 30,000 clones, 80% to 90% seen once. Source material: memory CD4+ T cells from PBMCs. The receptors derive from an adult with COVID-19. CDR3s include the opening cysteine and the closing phenylalanine or tryptophan. Each record gives: clone size, V gene, CDR3 length, D gene, J gene, CDR3 DNA, CDR3 protein. The D gene is left open where the match is weak. For some rows the clone size is stated as once, few or many, or as a class when expanded; others skip it.

clone size: NA; V gene: TRBV28; CDR3 length: 19; D gene: TRBD1; J gene: TRBJ2-3; CDR3 DNA: TGTGCCAGCATGGATCTTCCGGGACAGGGGAAAGGTACCACAGATACGCAGTATTTT; CDR3 protein: CASMDLPGQGKGTTDTQYF
clone size: NA; V gene: TRBV28; CDR3 length: 11; D gene: NA; J gene: TRBJ2-1; CDR3 DNA: TGTGCCAGCAGTCGATTATACGAGCAGTTCTTC; CDR3 protein: CASSRLYEQFF
clone size: few; V gene: TRBV7-2; CDR3 length: 15; D gene: NA; J gene: TRBJ2-7; CDR3 DNA: TGTGCCAGCAGCACACAAGGAGTGCAGTCCTACGAGCAGTACTTC; CDR3 protein: CASSTQGVQSYEQYF
clone size: NA; V gene: TRBV6-5; CDR3 length: 16; D gene: NA; J gene: TRBJ2-6; CDR3 DNA: TGTGCCAGCAGTTACTTACAGAGCTCTGGGGCCAACGTCCTGACTTTC; CDR3 protein: CASSYLQSSGANVLTF
clone size: few; V gene: TRBV4-2; CDR3 length: 16; D gene: NA; J gene: TRBJ2-2; CDR3 DNA: TGTGCCAGCAGCCAAGGGGGGCCTCTGGGCACCGGGGAGCTGTTTTTT; CDR3 protein: CASSQGGPLGTGELFF
clone size: NA; V gene: TRBV27; CDR3 length: 16; D gene: NA; J gene: TRBJ1-1; CDR3 DNA: TGTGCCAGCAGTTTTCTCAGGGTCTCCCCGAACACTGAAGCTTTCTTT; CDR3 protein: CASSFLRVSPNTEAFF
clone size: NA; V gene: TRBV21-1; CDR3 length: 16; D gene: NA; J gene: TRBJ1-5; CDR3 DNA: TGTGCCAGCTCTCCTATTGGCGGGGGAGGCAGGCAGCCCCAGCATTTT; CDR3 protein: CASSPIGGGGRQPQHF
clone size: NA; V gene: TRBV30; CDR3 length: 12; D gene: NA; J gene: TRBJ1-2; CDR3 DNA: TGTGCCTGGAATCCCGTCGGGTATGGCTACACCTTC; CDR3 protein: CAWNPVGYGYTF
clone size: NA; V gene: TRBV3-1/TRBV3-2; CDR3 length: 13; D gene: NA; J gene: TRBJ2-7; CDR3 DNA: TGTGCCAGCACCTTACGGGGGACCTACGAGCAGTACTTC; CDR3 protein: CASTLRGTYEQYF
clone size: NA; V gene: TRBV4-2; CDR3 length: 15; D gene: TRBD2; J gene: TRBJ2-7; CDR3 DNA: TGTGCCAGCAGCCACGAGCGGGGGGGATCCTACGAGCAGTACTTC; CDR3 protein: CASSHERGGSYEQYF
clone size: few; V gene: TRBV10-3; CDR3 length: 13; D gene: NA; J gene: TRBJ2-7; CDR3 DNA: TGTGCCATCAGTGATGGGCTATCCTACGAGCAGTACTTC; CDR3 protein: CAISDGLSYEQYF
clone size: NA; V gene: TRBV28; CDR3 length: 13; D gene: NA; J gene: TRBJ1-4; CDR3 DNA: TGTGCCAGCACAGGGACGGGTAATGAAAAACTGTTTTTT; CDR3 protein: CASTGTGNEKLFF
clone size: NA; V gene: TRBV28; CDR3 length: 16; D gene: NA; J gene: TRBJ2-2; CDR3 DNA: TGTGCCAGCAGTCCCTTCGGGAGTGTTTGGACCGGGGAGCTGTTTTTT; CDR3 protein: CASSPFGSVWTGELFF
clone size: NA; V gene: TRBV5-5; CDR3 length: 15; D gene: NA; J gene: TRBJ1-6; CDR3 DNA: TGTGCCAGCAGCTTGCGGCCAGAAAATAATTCACCCCTCCACTTT; CDR3 protein: CASSLRPENNSPLHF
clone size: few; V gene: TRBV5-4; CDR3 length: 14; D gene: NA; J gene: TRBJ1-2; CDR3 DNA: TGTGCCAGCAGCTTGGACACAGTGCGCTATGGCTACACCTTC; CDR3 protein: CASSLDTVRYGYTF
clone size: once; V gene: TRBV2; CDR3 length: 15; D gene: NA; J gene: TRBJ1-5; CDR3 DNA: TGTGCCAGCACTGGGGGGCAGGGTCGTTATCAGCCCCAGCATTTT; CDR3 protein: CASTGGQGRYQPQHF
clone size: NA; V gene: TRBV5-6; CDR3 length: 18; D gene: TRBD1; J gene: TRBJ1-4; CDR3 DNA: TGTGCCAGCAGCAACGTCGGGACAGACCTCGCAACTAATGAAAAACTGTTTTTT; CDR3 protein: CASSNVGTDLATNEKLFF
clone size: NA; V gene: TRBV4-1; CDR3 length: 15; D gene: NA; J gene: TRBJ2-2; CDR3 DNA: TGCGCCAGCAGCGAGTCAGGGTGGCACACCGGGGAGCTGTTTTTT; CDR3 protein: CASSESGWHTGELFF
clone size: NA; V gene: TRBV6-2/TRBV6-3; CDR3 length: 14; D gene: NA; J gene: TRBJ2-7; CDR3 DNA: TGTGCCAGCAGTTACTCGAACCTACATTACGAGCAGTACTTC; CDR3 protein: CASSYSNLHYEQYF
clone size: NA; V gene: TRBV7-8; CDR3 length: 16; D gene: TRBD1; J gene: TRBJ2-3; CDR3 DNA: TGTGCCAGCAGCTTAACCGGGACAGGGGGCACAGATACGCAGTATTTT; CDR3 protein: CASSLTGTGGTDTQYF
clone size: NA; V gene: TRBV18; CDR3 length: 14; D gene: NA; J gene: TRBJ2-7; CDR3 DNA: TGTGCCAGCTCACCGGAGGGTTGGACCTACGAGCAGTACTTC; CDR3 protein: CASSPEGWTYEQYF
clone size: once; V gene: TRBV16; CDR3 length: 17; D gene: TRBD1; J gene: TRBJ1-2; CDR3 DNA: TGTGCCAGCAGCCATTCTGCACGGGACAGAAGTGTCTATGGCTACACCTTC; CDR3 protein: CASSHSARDRSVYGYTF
clone size: NA; V gene: TRBV3-1/TRBV3-2; CDR3 length: 13; D gene: NA; J gene: TRBJ1-1; CDR3 DNA: TGTGCCAGCAGCCATCGGGGCCAGGGTGAAGCTTTCTTT; CDR3 protein: CASSHRGQGEAFF
clone size: NA; V gene: TRBV20-1; CDR3 length: 15; D gene: TRBD1; J gene: TRBJ2-7; CDR3 DNA: TGCAGTGCTAGTAGGGCGGACAGGGGCTACTACGAGCAGTACTTC; CDR3 protein: CSASRADRGYYEQYF
clone size: NA; V gene: TRBV10-3; CDR3 length: 15; D gene: NA; J gene: TRBJ2-1; CDR3 DNA: TGTGCCATCAGTGAGGCGGGACTGTCGATCAATGAGCAGTTCTTC; CDR3 protein: CAISEAGLSINEQFF
clone size: once; V gene: TRBV3-1/TRBV3-2; CDR3 length: 14; D gene: NA; J gene: TRBJ2-1; CDR3 DNA: TGTGCCAGCACCTCAGGGTACTCCCACAATGAGCAGTTCTTC; CDR3 protein: CASTSGYSHNEQFF